This T cell receptor (beta chain) is drawn from a study of blood T cell repertoires in COVID-19. Study summary: Specimens from acute and convalescent COVID-19 originated in the United States, Italy and Spain. PBMCs, B-cell-depleted T cells, or T cells provided the cDNA or gDNA that made up the material.

As originally analysed: Reference gene primer amplification gave estimated nucleated cell counts. Assay used: immunoSEQ multiplex PCR; TCRdb lists only in-frame clones, some missing. That table furnishes V, J and clone size, whereas the DNA furnished D and trimming. Of 150,000 to 200,000 clones in the sample, 86% were seen once. This clonotype was sampled from a woman in her 30s with active or convalescent COVID-19. What was sequenced was peripheral blood.

The CDR3 nucleotides read TGTGCCAGCAGCCTTTTCCCTAGCGGGAGCTACAATGAGCAGTTCTTC. It encodes CASSLFPSGSYNEQFF. The chain has TRBV27 and TRBJ2-1, with 10 bases lining up with TRBD2. Unmatched junction bases numbered 8, after V lost 6 bases and J lost 3 bases. CDR1 and CDR2 (germline): MNHEY, SMNVEV (reference sequence). The CDR3 has 16 amino acids.